Below, one T cell receptor beta chain is given with its context. The data belong to a study of blood T cell repertoires in COVID-19. Study-level information: PBMCs, B-cell-depleted T cells, or T cells provided the cDNA or gDNA that made up the material.

In terms of age and location, participants ranged from roughly 18 to 95 years and lived in about 25 US areas. Study processing details: The assay estimated nucleated cells by amplifying reference gene primers. Here immunoSEQ multiplex PCR was the method, and the copy in TCRdb shows in-frame clones only, minus some. That table supplies the V and J calls and clone size; D and trimming were determined from the DNA. The top ten clones hold about 4% of a sample with roughly 280,000 clones, 75% to 90% of them seen once. The TCR comes from a woman in her 30s with acute COVID-19. Sequenced input: PBMCs or T cells enriched from blood (not recorded which).

CDR3 region: CATSRPSRGTEAFF. CDR3 nucleotides: TGTGCCACCAGCAGACCCAGCAGGGGGACTGAAGCTTTCTTT. The rearrangement uses TRBV15 and TRBJ1-1; 7 bases fit TRBD1. The CDR3 is 14 amino acids. The germline V gene has CDR1 LNHNV and CDR2 YYDKDF (reference sequence). The V gene end was trimmed by 2 bases and the J gene end by 5 bases; junction bases not matched to a gene: 5.